A selection of T cell receptor beta chains follows, all from one sample in a study of blood T cell repertoires in COVID-19. Sequencing was performed with immunoSEQ multiplex PCR; in TCRdb, only in-frame clones are kept and a portion is missing. Here the sample spans about 160,000 clones, roughly four fifths being singletons. Sequenced sample: peripheral blood. These receptors were collected from a human donor with acute or convalescent COVID-19. The donor label of this sample is uncertain. The conserved cysteine and the conserved F or W are not part of the CDR3 here.

TRBJ2-7 | TRBV7-9 | ASSLTTIGEQY
TRBJ2-2 | TRBV7-9 | ASSPRQGANGELF
TRBJ1-1 | TRBV3-1/TRBV3-2 | ASSSGQLNTEAF
TRBJ2-6 | TRBV30 | AWSAEGDGRDSNVLT
TRBJ2-2 | TRBV5-1 | ASKAGSGELF
TRBJ1-2 | TRBV5-1 | ASSLTGPEGYT
TRBJ1-5 | TRBV6-5 | ASRQGSGNQPQH
TRBJ2-1 | TRBV5-4 | ASREGGVWASYNEQF
TRBJ1-1 | TRBV9 | ASSSHGQLINTEAF
TRBJ1-2 | TRBV14 | ASSQDTGHYYGYT
TRBJ2-2 | TRBV19 | ASSIIAAGELF
TRBJ2-1 | TRBV2 | ASSGTSGGAWQF
TRBJ1-4 | TRBV29-1 | SVVDMNRLGQGGEKLF
TRBJ1-2 | TRBV19 | AKPGRRGYGYT
TRBJ1-1 | TRBV18 | ASSPSQTANTEAF
TRBJ2-2 | TRBV2 | ASNLVSANTGELF
TRBJ1-2 | TRBV28 | ASSPTVYGYT
TRBJ1-5 | TRBV10-3 | AISDRASNQPQH
TRBJ1-6 | TRBV7-6 | ASSLVTGGAGAQNSPLH
TRBJ1-2 | TRBV2 | ASSFVFNYGYT
TRBJ1-4 | TRBV15 | ATSSVGGPNEKLF
TRBJ1-2 | TRBV19 | ASSIDTAVYGYT
TRBJ2-1 | TRBV10-3 | AISDLGQYNEQF
TRBJ2-3 | TRBV3-1/TRBV3-2 | ASSHGPGYISQY
TRBJ2-7 | TRBV6-5 | ASQTGGASSYEQY
TRBJ2-3 | TRBV5-8 | ASSSRQGSTDTQY
TRBJ2-1 | TRBV19 | ASRAFDRYNEQF
TRBJ2-2 | TRBV6-8 | ASSYPLGQGGAGELF
TRBJ1-5 | TRBV2 | ASSEQLYQPQH
TRBJ2-4 | TRBV6-1 | ASSETTRLYQNIQY
TRBJ1-4 | TRBV19 | ASSVTGQGYEKLF
TRBJ2-7 | TRBV7-8 | ASSSRRLQGYEQY
TRBJ1-3 | TRBV4-1 | ASSQEPGRGAGNTIY
TRBJ2-5 | TRBV7-2 | ASSSLAGGLITKTQY
TRBJ1-2 | TRBV5-4 | ASSNRGYGYT
TRBJ1-2 | TRBV19 | ASSRQGLYGYT
TRBJ2-2 | TRBV4-2 | ASSLLQVTGELF
TRBJ1-2 | TRBV5-6 | ASGAPPQGYYGYT
TRBJ1-1 | TRBV6-5 | ASSRKWDTEAF
TRBJ2-3 | TRBV4-1 | ASSQDPIGAGADTQY
TRBJ2-1 | TRBV7-2 | ASSAWVGGAYNEQF
TRBJ2-7 | TRBV3-1/TRBV3-2 | ASGGRNEQY
TRBJ2-1 | TRBV19 | ASNPSGGGDEQF
TRBJ1-1 | TRBV5-4 | ASSVPAGNTEAF
TRBJ2-7 | TRBV27 | ASRLRDSSYEQY
TRBJ1-2 | TRBV14 | ASSHRGPYGYT
TRBJ1-6 | TRBV6-1 | ASSPHRDNSPLH
TRBJ2-3 | TRBV19 | ASSPPRAGPSTDTQY
TRBJ2-7 | TRBV18 | ASSPPRDFLNEQY
TRBJ2-7 | TRBV7-2 | ASSLGGRQGRDYEQY
TRBJ1-1 | TRBV7-2 | ASSLAGRETEAF
TRBJ1-1 | TRBV19 | ASNAVMNTEAF
TRBJ1-6 | TRBV30 | AWTAGDSPLH